The entry that follows covers one TCR beta chain sequence. In its sample, this clone was seen once. There is no known antigen for this receptor. No much larger clonotype is one base removed from it; base qualities were not supplied. This entry is derived from a study of OX40 agonist ivuxolimab in advanced cancers. About the full investigation: Ivuxolimab was a fully human IgG2 agonistic monoclonal antibody targeting the costimulatory receptor OX40 (CD134). The purpose of peripheral TCRbeta sequencing was to test whether ivuxolimab changed TCR sequence diversity and led to clonal T-cell expansion. The dose-escalation cohort was about 86% male with a mean age of 60 years, ranging from about 23 to 85. Prior anti-PD-1, anti-PD-L1 or anti-CTLA-4 therapy was permitted, and checkpoint inhibitors had been received by 30% to 40% of dose-escalation patients. Intravenous ivuxolimab was administered to patients every 2 weeks at six dose levels: 0.01, 0.1, 0.3, 1.5, 3 and 10 mg/kg. Partial responses occurred in three dose-escalation patients, of whom one had hepatocellular carcinoma and two had cutaneous melanoma. The monotherapy dose-escalation portion (N ≈ 57 patients) of the phase I ivuxolimab trial is reported in the paper. Of the roughly 54 patients in dose escalation, about 20 had hepatocellular carcinoma, approximately 15 had melanoma, 9 had renal cell carcinoma and 9 had head and neck cancer. The paper's findings and limits, for the study overall: At doses of 0.1 to 3.0 mg/kg, clonal expansion of both CD4+ and CD8+ blood T cells was observed from baseline to week 6. Antigen specificity was not determined for the clonally expanded peripheral T cells. Low levels of normalized T-cell clonal expansion were also shown by some nonresponding patients. After ivuxolimab, CD8+ T cells had more expanded clones than CD4+ T cells on average. In the 0.1-3.0 mg/kg groups, partial responders had among the lowest normalized peripheral clonal expansion, particularly in CD8+ T cells.

Patients with a history of autoimmune disease or receiving systemic immunosuppression were excluded from the trial. Peripheral blood for TCR sequencing was drawn from every dose cohort at baseline, at cycle 4 day 1 and at cycle 7 day 1. Samples came from an open-label, multicenter, first-in-human phase I dose-escalation trial of ivuxolimab. Adults with locally advanced or metastatic melanoma, renal cell, hepatocellular, or head and neck squamous cell carcinoma were enrolled in the trial. CD4+ and CD8+ T cells were sorted separately from peripheral blood before TCR sequencing. Genomic DNA was isolated from the sorted cells so that the TCRbeta CDR3 region could be sequenced. The immunoSEQ Assay was used to sequence the TCRbeta CDR3 regions. Held by TCRdb, this immuneACCESS table contains in-frame sequences only and omits some clones. Under half of the omission traces to an unresolved V gene where checked; the cause of the rest is unknown. The sample has some 49,000 clones on record, roughly four fifths of them singletons. The ten largest make up 3.5% to 4% of the sample.

This clonotype was sampled from an adult with an advanced solid tumor such as melanoma, head and neck, liver or kidney cancer. This specimen consisted of CD4+ or CD8+ T cells sorted from blood, obtained in a trial of the OX40 agonist ivuxolimab.

The sequence in DNA is TGTGCCAGCAGCTTAATGGGAGGCGGCGAGCAGTACTTC. Translated, it gives CASSLMGGGEQYF. In this chain, TRBV11-3 is recombined with TRBJ2-7; the D gene is perhaps TRBD2, on 6 matching bases. Via the germline V gene, CDR1 is SGHNT and CDR2 YENEEA. Inclusive of the bounding cysteine and phenylalanine, the CDR3 is 13 residues long. The DNA shown is the 39-base CDR3, in frame from base 1. V and J are truncated by 2 bases and 6 bases respectively, leaving an intervening sequence of 11 bases.